Sequencing of this T cell receptor beta chain was carried out in a study of CD8 T cells in ankylosing spondylitis. V was pared by 5 bases and J by 0 bases, with 6 bases of the junction left unmatched. Germline CDR1 SGHTA, CDR2 FQGNSA. This CDR3 contains 15 residues. Many counts were recorded for this clonotype. Quantitative 5'-RACE was performed with molecular barcodes, and it yielded the TCR beta libraries. TCRdb analysed the 5' RACE reads with MiXCR anew, one entry per CDR3 protein. The data hold 200,000 or so distinct CDR3 sequences, with 10% to 15% observed a single time. Sequences were obtained from blood, either unsorted or a sorted T cell fraction (not recorded which). The TCR sequence derives from a female donor with ankylosing spondylitis or in good health (not recorded which). The chain recombines TRBV7-2 with TRBJ1-2; the match to TRBD1 covers 7 bases. CDR3 DNA: TGTGCCAGCAGCCGGGGACAGAAAGCTAACTATGGCTACACCTTC. It codes for CASSRGQKANYGYTF.